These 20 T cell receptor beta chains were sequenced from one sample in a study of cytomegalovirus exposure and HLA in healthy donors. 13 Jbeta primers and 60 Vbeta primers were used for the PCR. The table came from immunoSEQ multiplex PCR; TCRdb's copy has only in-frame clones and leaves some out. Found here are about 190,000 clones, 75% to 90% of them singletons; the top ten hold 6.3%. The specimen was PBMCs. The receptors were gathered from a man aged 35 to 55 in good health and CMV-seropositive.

CDR3 bases: TGTGCCAGCAGTCCCGGACCGGGAAGGGCTGAAAAACTGTTTTTT. Protein sequence: CASSPGPGRAEKLFF. J is TRBJ1-4 and V is TRBV6-1; D is unclear. CDR1 and CDR2 from the germline V gene are MNHNS and SASEGT. The CDR3 has 15 amino acids. V was clipped by 5 bases and J by 7 bases, with 17 bases between them.

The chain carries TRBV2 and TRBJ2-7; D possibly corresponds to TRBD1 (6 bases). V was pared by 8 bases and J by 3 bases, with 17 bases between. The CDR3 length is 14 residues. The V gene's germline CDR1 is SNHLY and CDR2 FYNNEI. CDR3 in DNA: TGTGCCAGCTGGACTGGGGGCCCCCGCTACGAGCAGTACTTC. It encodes CASWTGGPRYEQYF.

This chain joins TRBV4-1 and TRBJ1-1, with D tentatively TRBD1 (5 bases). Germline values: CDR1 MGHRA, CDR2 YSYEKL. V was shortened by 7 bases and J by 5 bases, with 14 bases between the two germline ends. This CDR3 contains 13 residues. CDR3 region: CASNEDGGTEAFF. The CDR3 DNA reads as TGCGCCAGCAATGAAGACGGGGGGACTGAAGCTTTCTTT.

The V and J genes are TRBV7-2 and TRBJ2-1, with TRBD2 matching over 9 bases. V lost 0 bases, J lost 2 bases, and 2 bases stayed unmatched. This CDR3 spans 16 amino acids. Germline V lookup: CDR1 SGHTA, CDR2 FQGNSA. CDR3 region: CASSLARGGTYNEQFF. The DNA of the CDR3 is TGTGCCAGCAGCTTAGCGCGGGGGGGCACCTACAATGAGCAGTTCTTC.

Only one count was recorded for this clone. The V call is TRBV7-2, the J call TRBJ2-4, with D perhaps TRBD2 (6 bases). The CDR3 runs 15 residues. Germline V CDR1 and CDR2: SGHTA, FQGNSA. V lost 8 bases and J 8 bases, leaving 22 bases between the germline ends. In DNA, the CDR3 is TGTGCCAGCCGCCGAGATCAGGGCGGAGGGGACATTCAGTACTTC. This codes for CASRRDQGGGDIQYF. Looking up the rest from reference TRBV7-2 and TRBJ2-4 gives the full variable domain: GAGVSQSPSNKVTEKGKDVELRCDPISGHTALYWYRQSLGQGLEFLIYFQGNSAPDKSGLPSDRFSAERTGGSVSTLTIQRTQQEDSAVYLCASRRDQGGGDIQYFGAGTRLSVL.

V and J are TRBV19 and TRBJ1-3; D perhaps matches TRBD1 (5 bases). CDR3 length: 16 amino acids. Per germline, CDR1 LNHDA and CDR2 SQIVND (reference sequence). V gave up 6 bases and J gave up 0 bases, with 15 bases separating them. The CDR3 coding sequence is TGTGCCAGTAGGGACCCGGGGGGTCCCTCTGGAAACACCATATATTTT. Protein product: CASRDPGGPSGNTIYF.

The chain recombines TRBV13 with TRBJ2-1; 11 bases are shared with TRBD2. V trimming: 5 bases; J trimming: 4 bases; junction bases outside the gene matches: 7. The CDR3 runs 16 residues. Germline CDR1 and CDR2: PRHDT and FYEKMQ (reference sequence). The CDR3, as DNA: TGTGCCAGCAGCACTTTAGCGGGGGGGCTTTACAATGAGCAGTTCTTC. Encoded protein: CASSTLAGGLYNEQFF.

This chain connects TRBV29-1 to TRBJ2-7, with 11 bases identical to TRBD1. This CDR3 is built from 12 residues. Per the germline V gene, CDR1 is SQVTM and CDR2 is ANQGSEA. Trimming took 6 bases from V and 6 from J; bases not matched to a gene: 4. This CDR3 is CSVRGTGGEQYF. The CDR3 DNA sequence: TGCAGCGTCCGTGGGACAGGGGGCGAGCAGTACTTC.

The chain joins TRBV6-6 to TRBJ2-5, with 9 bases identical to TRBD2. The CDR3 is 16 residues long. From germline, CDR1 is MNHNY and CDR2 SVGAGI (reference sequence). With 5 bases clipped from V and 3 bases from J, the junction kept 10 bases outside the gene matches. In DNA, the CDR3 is TGTGCCAGCAGTCTTGGACTAGCGCGTGGCGAAGAGACCCAGTACTTC. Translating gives CASSLGLARGEETQYF.

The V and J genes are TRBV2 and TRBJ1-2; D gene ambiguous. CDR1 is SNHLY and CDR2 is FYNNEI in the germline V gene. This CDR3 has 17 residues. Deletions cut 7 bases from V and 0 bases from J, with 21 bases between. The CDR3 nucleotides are TGTGCCAGCACGGCCCCGGCCCAGGCCACGACTAACTATGGCTACACCTTC. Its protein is CASTAPAQATTNYGYTF.

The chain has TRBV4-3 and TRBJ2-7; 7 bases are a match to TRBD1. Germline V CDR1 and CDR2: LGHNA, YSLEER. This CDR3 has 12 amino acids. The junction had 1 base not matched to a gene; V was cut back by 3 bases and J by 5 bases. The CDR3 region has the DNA TGCGCCAGCAGCCACGGGACAGACGAGCAGTACTTC. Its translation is CASSHGTDEQYF.

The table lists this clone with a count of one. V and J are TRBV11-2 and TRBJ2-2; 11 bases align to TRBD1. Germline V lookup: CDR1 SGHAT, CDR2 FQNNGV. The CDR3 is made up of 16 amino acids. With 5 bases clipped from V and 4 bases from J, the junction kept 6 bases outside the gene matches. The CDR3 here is CASSPGTGGGTGELFF. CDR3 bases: TGTGCCAGCAGCCCAGGGACAGGGGGAGGCACCGGGGAGCTGTTTTTT.

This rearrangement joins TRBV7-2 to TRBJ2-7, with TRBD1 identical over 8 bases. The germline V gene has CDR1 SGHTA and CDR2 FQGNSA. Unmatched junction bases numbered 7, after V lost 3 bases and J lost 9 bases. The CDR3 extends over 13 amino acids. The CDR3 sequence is CASSLDRVAGQYF. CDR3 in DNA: TGTGCCAGCAGCTTGGACAGGGTTGCGGGGCAGTACTTC.

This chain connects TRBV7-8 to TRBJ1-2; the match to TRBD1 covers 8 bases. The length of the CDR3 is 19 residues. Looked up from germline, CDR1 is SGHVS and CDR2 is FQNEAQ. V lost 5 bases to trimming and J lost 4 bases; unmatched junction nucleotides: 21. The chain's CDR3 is CASSPQGAPPGIVLYGYTF. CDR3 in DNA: TGTGCCAGCAGCCCCCAGGGGGCGCCGCCGGGGATCGTCCTCTATGGCTACACCTTC.

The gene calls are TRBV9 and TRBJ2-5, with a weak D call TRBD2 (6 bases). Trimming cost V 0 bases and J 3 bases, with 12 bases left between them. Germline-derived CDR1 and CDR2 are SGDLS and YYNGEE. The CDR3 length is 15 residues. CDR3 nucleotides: TGTGCCAGCAGCGTAGATACTAGCCTTGAAGAGACCCAGTACTTC. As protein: CASSVDTSLEETQYF.

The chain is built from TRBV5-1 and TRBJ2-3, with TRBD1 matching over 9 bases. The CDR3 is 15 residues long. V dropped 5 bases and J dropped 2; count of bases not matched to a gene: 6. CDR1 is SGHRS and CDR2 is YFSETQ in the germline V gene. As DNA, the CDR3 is TGCGCCAGCAGTCCCGGGACAGGGAACACAGATACGCAGTATTTT. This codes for CASSPGTGNTDTQYF.

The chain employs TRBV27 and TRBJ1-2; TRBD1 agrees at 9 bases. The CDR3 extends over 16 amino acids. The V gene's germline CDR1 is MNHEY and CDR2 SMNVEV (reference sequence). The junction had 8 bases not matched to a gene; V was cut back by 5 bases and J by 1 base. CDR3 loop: CASSPDRGAYNYGYTF. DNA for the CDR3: TGTGCCAGCAGTCCCGACAGGGGGGCCTATAACTATGGCTACACCTTC.

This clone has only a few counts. The CDR3 DNA reads TGTGCCAGCAGCTTAGAGGGACAGGGCTCCTACGAGCAGTACTTC. Protein: CASSLEGQGSYEQYF. The rearrangement uses TRBV11-2 and TRBJ2-7; TRBD1 agrees at 9 bases. The CDR3 extends over 15 amino acids. CDR1 is SGHAT and CDR2 is FQNNGV in the germline V gene. V lost 0 bases to trimming and J lost 0 bases; unmatched junction nucleotides: 0. Full variable domain (outside the CDR3, taken from reference TRBV11-2 and TRBJ2-7): EAGVAQSPRYKIIEKRQSVAFWCNPISGHATLYWYQQILGQGPKLLIQFQNNGVVDDSQLPKDRFSAERLKGVDSTLKIQPAKLEDSAVYLCASSLEGQGSYEQYFGPGTRLTVT.

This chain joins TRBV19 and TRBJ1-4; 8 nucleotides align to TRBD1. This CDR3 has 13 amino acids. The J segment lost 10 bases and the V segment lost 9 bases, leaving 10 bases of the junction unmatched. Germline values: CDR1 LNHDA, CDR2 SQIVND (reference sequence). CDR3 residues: CASIQGESGKLFF. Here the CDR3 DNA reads TGTGCCAGCATACAGGGGGAGAGCGGAAAACTGTTTTTT.

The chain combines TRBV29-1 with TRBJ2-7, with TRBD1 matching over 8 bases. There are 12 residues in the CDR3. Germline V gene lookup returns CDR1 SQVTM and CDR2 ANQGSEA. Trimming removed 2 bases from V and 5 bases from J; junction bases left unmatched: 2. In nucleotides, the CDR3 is TGCAGCGTTGAATCAGGGGGCGACGAGCAGTACTTC. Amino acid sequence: CSVESGGDEQYF.